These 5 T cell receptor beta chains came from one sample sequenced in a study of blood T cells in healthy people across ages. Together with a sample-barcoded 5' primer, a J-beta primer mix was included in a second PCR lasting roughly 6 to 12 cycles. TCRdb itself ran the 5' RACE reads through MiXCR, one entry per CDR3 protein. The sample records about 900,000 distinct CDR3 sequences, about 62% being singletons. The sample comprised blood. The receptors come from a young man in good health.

The CDR3 DNA reads as TGTGCCAGCAGCTTAGGGGCACCGTCGATGCAAGAGACCCAGTACTTC. It is translated as CASSLGAPSMQETQYF. The chain uses TRBV7-2 and TRBJ2-5; D ambiguous. The CDR3 runs to 16 residues. From germline, CDR1 is SGHTA and CDR2 FQGNSA. V lost 1 base to trimming and J lost 2 bases, with 14 bases between them.

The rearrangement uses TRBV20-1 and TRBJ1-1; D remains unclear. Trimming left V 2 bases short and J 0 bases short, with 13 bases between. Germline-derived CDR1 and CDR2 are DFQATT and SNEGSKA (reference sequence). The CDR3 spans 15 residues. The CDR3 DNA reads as TGCAGTGCTAGACAGCACCGGATCATGAACACTGAAGCTTTCTTT. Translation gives CSARQHRIMNTEAFF.

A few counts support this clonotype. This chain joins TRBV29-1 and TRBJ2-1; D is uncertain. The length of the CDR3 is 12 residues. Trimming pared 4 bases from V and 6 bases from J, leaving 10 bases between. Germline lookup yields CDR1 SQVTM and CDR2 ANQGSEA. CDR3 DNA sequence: TGCAGCGTTGTGCCCCACACCAATGAGCAGTTCTTC. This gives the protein CSVVPHTNEQFF.

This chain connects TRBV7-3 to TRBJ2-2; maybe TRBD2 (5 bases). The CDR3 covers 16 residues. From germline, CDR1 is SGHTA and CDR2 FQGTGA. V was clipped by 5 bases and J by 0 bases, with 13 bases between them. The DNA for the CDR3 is TGTGCCAGCAGCCTAGGTGGACTCTCGAACACCGGGGAGCTGTTTTTT. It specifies CASSLGGLSNTGELFF. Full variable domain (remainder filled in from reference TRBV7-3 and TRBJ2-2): GAGVSQTPSNKVTEKGKYVELRCDPISGHTALYWYRQSLGQGPEFLIYFQGTGAADDSGLPNDRFFAVRPEGSVSTLKIQRTERGDSAVYLCASSLGGLSNTGELFFGEGSRLTVL.

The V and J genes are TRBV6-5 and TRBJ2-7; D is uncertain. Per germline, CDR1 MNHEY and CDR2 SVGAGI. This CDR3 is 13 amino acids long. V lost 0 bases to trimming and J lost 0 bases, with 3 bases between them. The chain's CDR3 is CASSYSDSYEQYF. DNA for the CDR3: TGTGCCAGCAGTTACTCCGACTCCTACGAGCAGTACTTC.